One sample yielded the 20 T cell receptor beta chains listed below, sequenced in a study of T cells in Graves' hyperthyroidism and ophthalmopathy. Amplification of TCR beta CDR3 regions was performed using RNA transcripts as template. The HTBI primer set drove a first-round RT-PCR of the TCR CDR3. TCRdb independently ran MiXCR on the multiplex PCR reads; one entry per CDR3 protein. Of some 210,000 distinct CDR3 sequences listed, 17% were seen once; the top ten hold roughly 50%. The sample taken for sequencing was blood. The receptors come from a man in his fifties or sixties with Graves' hyperthyroidism.

V gene TRBV5-4 combines with J gene TRBJ2-1; TRBD1 matches at 10 bases. The CDR3 runs to 18 residues. CDR1 is SGHNT, CDR2 YYREEE, per germline (reference sequence). Trimming removed 5 bases from V and 4 bases from J; junction bases left unmatched: 15. The chain's CDR3 is CASSKFQQWDRGYNEQFF. The CDR3 DNA reads TGTGCCAGCAGTAAATTCCAGCAGTGGGACAGGGGATACAATGAGCAGTTCTTC.

The J gene is TRBJ2-3, the V gene TRBV11-3; D not resolved. Deletions cut 5 bases from V and 4 bases from J, with 19 bases between. The CDR3 runs to 16 residues. Germline V gene sequence: CDR1 SGHNT, CDR2 YENEEA. CDR3: CASSLSLLYSADTQYF. The CDR3 coding sequence is TGTGCCAGCAGCCTCTCGTTGCTTTATTCGGCAGATACGCAGTATTTT.

Concerning this clonotype itself: A clone one base away is much larger, so this may be a read error. The gene calls are TRBV29-1 and TRBJ2-7; maybe TRBD1 (6 bases). V dropped 6 bases and J dropped 6 bases, with 15 bases sitting between them. The germline CDR1 and CDR2 sequences are SQVTM and ANQGSEA. This CDR3 has 12 amino acids. As DNA, the CDR3 is TGCAGCGTAGGGGCAGGGGCCCCCGAGCAGTACTTC. Its translation: CSVGAGAPEQYF.

This clonotype was seen only a few times. CDR3 sequence (DNA): TGTGCCAGTAGTAGAGGGACTGCCACCGGGGAGCTGTTTTTT. Translation gives CASSRGTATGELFF. This chain uses TRBV19 with TRBJ2-2; a weak D match, TRBD2 (6 bases). Trimming stripped 4 bases from V and 4 bases from J, with 10 bases between. Germline V lookup: CDR1 LNHDA, CDR2 SQIVND (reference sequence). This CDR3 has 14 amino acids.

Details on this clonotype: One base away lies a much larger clone, so this may be a sequencing read error. The gene calls are TRBV12-3 or TRBV12-4 and TRBJ1-1; TRBD1 is a possible D gene (6 bases). V lost 6 bases and J lost 3, with 14 bases in between. The CDR3 runs to 14 residues. CDR3 DNA sequence: TGTGCCAGCAGGTTTGGGGGGGCGGACACTGAAGCTTTCTTT. It codes for CASRFGGADTEAFF.

The sample holds a few counts of this clonotype. The rearrangement joins TRBV5-4 to TRBJ1-1; 7 nucleotides agree with TRBD1. Trimming cost V 4 bases and J 3 bases; bases outside gene matches: 6. This CDR3 contains 14 residues. CDR1 and CDR2 (germline): SGHNT, YYREEE (reference sequence). CDR3 coding DNA: TGTGCCAGCAGCCCCGGGACAGACTACACTGAAGCTTTCTTT. Protein product: CASSPGTDYTEAFF.

The table lists this clonotype with many counts. The chain is built from TRBV6-1 and TRBJ2-2; a possible D gene is TRBD1 (5 bases). CDR3 size: 16 residues. Germline loops: CDR1 MNHNS, CDR2 SASEGT. V gave up 7 bases and J gave up 4 bases, with 19 bases separating them. CDR3 nucleotide sequence: TGTGCCAGCATTGACAGCGTATCCTCGACCACCGGGGAGCTGTTTTTT. It translates to CASIDSVSSTTGELFF.

This clonotype occurred many times. The chain joins TRBV11-2 to TRBJ2-3; D remains ambiguous. Germline CDR1 is SGHAT and CDR2 is FQNNGV. The CDR3 length is 12 residues. Trimming removed 8 bases from V and 1 base from J, with 7 bases in between. The CDR3 protein is CASGGGTDTQYF. Here the CDR3 DNA reads TGTGCCAGCGGTGGGGGCACAGATACGCAGTATTTT.

This clonotype occurred many times. V and J are TRBV11-2 and TRBJ1-2; D is unclear. Looked up from germline, CDR1 is SGHAT and CDR2 is FQNNGV. Trimming pared 5 bases from V and 7 bases from J, leaving 17 bases between. This CDR3 is 14 amino acids long. In DNA form, the CDR3 reads TGTGCCAGCAGCCCTGCGCCCCAATCTACTGGCTACACCTTC. This encodes CASSPAPQSTGYTF.

The table lists this clonotype with many counts. J is TRBJ2-7 and V is TRBV29-1; D is possibly TRBD1 (6 bases). V lost 7 bases to trimming and J lost 4 bases, with 14 bases between them. This CDR3 is 12 amino acids long. Germline V lookup: CDR1 SQVTM, CDR2 ANQGSEA. CDR3 residues: CSAEDRTYEQYF. The CDR3 nucleotides are TGCAGCGCTGAGGACAGAACTTACGAGCAGTACTTC.

The rearrangement uses TRBV5-1 and TRBJ2-3; 8 bases agree with TRBD2. Germline CDR1 and CDR2: SGHRS and YFSETQ. The CDR3 totals 17 residues. The V and J ends lost 4 bases and 3 bases, in that order; junction bases with no gene match: 13. The CDR3 is CASSTGTIGTSTDTQYF. The CDR3, as DNA: TGCGCCAGCAGCACGGGTACAATCGGGACTAGTACAGATACGCAGTATTTT.

This clonotype was recorded only once. The rearrangement links TRBV9 to TRBJ1-1, with a possible D match to TRBD1 (5 bases). CDR3 length: 13 amino acids. V lost 2 bases, J lost 6 bases, and 11 bases lay in between. Germline V gene data show CDR1 as SGDLS and CDR2 as YYNGEE. The CDR3 loop reads CASSVGGLAEAFF. In nucleotides, the CDR3 is TGTGCCAGCAGCGTTGGGGGACTGGCTGAAGCTTTCTTT.

This clonotype has a handful of counts. This chain connects TRBV10-3 to TRBJ2-1; D may match TRBD1 or TRBD2 (6 bases each). Germline CDR1 and CDR2: ENHRY and SYGVKD. The CDR3 runs to 18 residues. The V end was cut by 8 bases, the J end by 3 bases, with 26 bases between. The CDR3 loop reads CAISGGPAGASVYNEQFF. In DNA, the CDR3 is TGTGCCATCTCCGGGGGCCCCGCAGGGGCGAGTGTCTACAATGAGCAGTTCTTC.

This clonotype was observed a few times. The chain is built from TRBV7-6 and TRBJ2-7; 10 bases align to TRBD2. Unmatched junction bases numbered 13, after V lost 0 bases and J lost 2 bases. The CDR3 covers 19 residues. The germline V gene has CDR1 SGHVS and CDR2 FNYEAQ. The CDR3 DNA is TGTGCCAGCAGCTTAGCTCCCGCGGCTAGCGGGAGTGACACCTACGAGCAGTACTTC. This encodes CASSLAPAASGSDTYEQYF. The full variable domain, with the rest looked up from reference TRBV7-6 and TRBJ2-7, is GAGVSQSPRYKVTKRGQDVALRCDPISGHVSLYWYRQALGQGPEFLTYFNYEAQQDKSGLPNDRFSAERPEGSISTLTIQRTEQRDSAMYRCASSLAPAASGSDTYEQYFGPGTRLTVT.

This clonotype has at least ten counts. The chain combines TRBV30 with TRBJ2-1; 7 nucleotides line up with TRBD2. Per the germline V gene, CDR1 is GTSNPN and CDR2 is SVGIG (reference sequence). J gave up 6 bases and V 5 bases, and 16 bases lay outside the gene matches. The CDR3 spans 16 residues. CDR3 region: CAWDVTGGWEVNEQFF. The DNA for the CDR3 is TGTGCCTGGGATGTAACGGGAGGTTGGGAAGTCAATGAGCAGTTCTTC.

Many counts were recorded for this clonotype. The chain carries TRBV20-1 and TRBJ2-1, with 7 bases that match TRBD1. CDR1 DFQATT and CDR2 SNEGSKA come from the germline V gene (reference sequence). This CDR3 spans 11 amino acids. The junction had 2 bases not matched to a gene; V was cut back by 2 bases and J by 10 bases. CDR3 sequence: CSARLQGEQFF. The CDR3 DNA sequence: TGCAGTGCTAGACTACAGGGGGAGCAGTTCTTC.

This clonotype was counted many times. V is TRBV18 and J is TRBJ2-7; perhaps TRBD2 as D (6 bases). CDR3 length equals 12 residues. Deletions cut 8 bases from V and 2 bases from J, with 10 bases between. Germline CDR1 is KGHSH and CDR2 is LQKENI. CDR3 DNA sequence: TGTGCCAGCAGCCCGGGAGCCTACGAGCAGTACTTC. It encodes CASSPGAYEQYF.

The rearrangement links TRBV19 to TRBJ2-2; D not certain. The CDR3 length is 13 residues. Germline CDR1 and CDR2: LNHDA and SQIVND (reference sequence). Trimming stripped 0 bases from V and 6 bases from J, with 5 bases between. This chain's CDR3 is CASSIELSGELFF. The CDR3 nucleotides are TGTGCCAGTAGTATAGAATTATCCGGGGAGCTGTTTTTT.

The table lists this clonotype with many counts. The CDR3 nucleotides are TGTGCCAGCAGCTTAGGGCGGGGACCGGGAGAGACCCAGTACTTC. Amino acid sequence: CASSLGRGPGETQYF. The chain combines TRBV11-2 with TRBJ2-5; weak D call: TRBD2 (6 bases). Between the trimmed V and J ends, which lost 1 base and 4 bases, there was a span of 13 bases. The CDR3 sequence is 15 residues long. Germline CDR1 reads SGHAT; CDR2 reads FQNNGV. The entire variable domain, with the rest obtained from reference TRBV11-2 and TRBJ2-5, is as follows: EAGVAQSPRYKIIEKRQSVAFWCNPISGHATLYWYQQILGQGPKLLIQFQNNGVVDDSQLPKDRFSAERLKGVDSTLKIQPAKLEDSAVYLCASSLGRGPGETQYFGPGTRLLVL.

This clonotype was counted at least ten times. CDR3 region: CASSRVPNTEAFF. Written as DNA, the CDR3 is TGTGCCAGCAGCCGGGTCCCTAACACTGAAGCTTTCTTT. V usage is TRBV12-3 or TRBV12-4 and J usage is TRBJ1-1; D ambiguous. Trimming removed 6 bases from V and 2 bases from J, with 10 bases in between. This CDR3 has 13 residues.